This TCR beta chain was sequenced during a study of Graves' ophthalmopathy and Graves' hyperthyroidism. Amplification from RNA transcripts yielded the TCR beta CDR3 regions. Second-round multiplex PCR came after first-round RT-PCR with HTBI primers. TCRdb re-called the multiplex PCR reads through MiXCR, storing one row per CDR3 protein. The sample contains some 750,000 distinct CDR3 sequences, roughly 41% of which appear only once. Germline CDR1 and CDR2: SEHNR and FQNEAQ (reference sequence). The CDR3 is made up of 15 amino acids. Trimming cost V 1 base and J 0 bases, with 9 bases left between them. Sequenced: peripheral blood. This receptor was obtained from an adult man with Graves' ophthalmopathy. This chain uses TRBV7-9 with TRBJ1-2; D gene uncertain. DNA of the CDR3: TGTGCCAGCAGCTTAGGGGAGAGAACTAACTATGGCTACACCTTC. As protein: CASSLGERTNYGYTF.